The 15 T cell receptor beta chains given below trace back to one sample, sequenced in a study of graft-versus-host responses after intestinal transplantation. Clones were sequenced by immunoSEQ multiplex PCR, and TCRdb holds only the in-frame ones, with some missing. The sample has tens of thousands of clones; over 75% are singletons. Sample: PBMCs, taken 524 days after transplant. The receptors come from a human patient who received an intestinal transplant, so some T cells may come from the graft donor.

The chain uses TRBV5-6 and TRBJ1-1; 7 nucleotides match TRBD1. Trimming at V came to 5 bases and at J to 6 bases, leaving 1 base not matched to a gene. The CDR3 contains 11 residues. Germline V gene lookup returns CDR1 SGHDT and CDR2 YYEEEE. CDR3 DNA: TGTGCCAGCAGTCAGGGGGCTGAAGCTTTCTTT. Its protein is CASSQGAEAFF.

The chain links TRBV6-6 to TRBJ1-4; D gene uncertain. Germline CDR1 reads MNHNY; CDR2 reads SVGAGI (reference sequence). Trimming removed 0 bases at V and 10 bases at J, with 12 bases between. CDR3 length equals 14 residues. CDR3 amino acids: CASSYSIMAGKLFF. The CDR3 DNA follows: TGTGCCAGCAGTTACTCGATTATGGCAGGAAAACTGTTTTTT.

The CDR3: CASSREGYEQYF. CDR3 bases: TGCGCCAGCAGCCGGGAGGGATACGAGCAGTACTTC. This sequence joins TRBV5-1 and TRBJ2-7, with 8 bases aligning to TRBD2. The germline CDR1 and CDR2 sequences are SGHRS and YFSETQ. The CDR3 is 12 residues long. V gave up 4 bases and J gave up 4 bases; unmatched junction bases: 1.

The V gene is TRBV27, the J gene TRBJ1-2; 8 bases align to TRBD1. Germline V gene data show CDR1 as MNHEY and CDR2 as SMNVEV (reference sequence). J was trimmed by 7 bases and V by 2 bases; bases with no gene match: 3. The CDR3 length is 13 residues. Here the CDR3 reads CASSLRQGSGYTF. CDR3 DNA sequence: TGTGCCAGCAGTTTAAGACAGGGGTCTGGCTACACCTTC.

V gene TRBV6-1 combines with J gene TRBJ1-5; the match to TRBD1 covers 9 bases. V was clipped by 4 bases and J by 6 bases; unmatched bases: 4. CDR1 is MNHNS and CDR2 is SASEGT in the germline V gene. CDR3 length equals 14 residues. Here the CDR3 DNA reads TGTGCCAGCAGTGGGGGACAGGGAATTCAGCCCCAGCATTTT. Its protein is CASSGGQGIQPQHF.

This sequence joins TRBV7-2 and TRBJ2-5, with D perhaps TRBD1 (6 bases). Per germline, CDR1 SGHTA and CDR2 FQGNSA. The V end was cut by 5 bases, the J end by 4 bases, with 14 bases between. The CDR3 totals 14 residues. DNA for the CDR3: TGTGCCAGCAGCGGCCCACTAGGGGGAGAGACCCAGTACTTC. Amino acids: CASSGPLGGETQYF.

The chain links TRBV11-2 to TRBJ1-5, with D hard to call. Germline-derived CDR1 and CDR2 are SGHAT and FQNNGV. Trimming removed 0 bases at V and 5 bases at J, with 5 bases between. The CDR3 is 13 residues long. This CDR3 reads CASSLEYDQPQHF. CDR3 DNA sequence: TGTGCCAGCAGCTTAGAGTACGATCAGCCCCAGCATTTT.

The chain joins TRBV11-2 to TRBJ2-3; possible D gene TRBD2, 7 bases. The CDR3 has 13 residues. CDR1 SGHAT and CDR2 FQNNGV come from the germline V gene. V was shortened by 7 bases and J by 11 bases, with 19 bases between the two germline ends. The CDR3 sequence: CASTTGLWGGQYF. Written as DNA, the CDR3 is TGTGCCAGCACCACAGGGTTGTGGGGGGGGCAGTATTTT.

This clone was detected only once. The chain is built from TRBV28 and TRBJ2-1, with D perhaps matching TRBD2 (6 bases). V was cut by 2 bases and J by 5 bases, with 10 bases left in between. The germline CDR1 and CDR2 sequences are MDHEN and SYDVKM. This CDR3 has 14 amino acids. CDR3 residues: CASSLVGTHNEQFF. DNA for the CDR3: TGTGCCAGCAGTTTAGTTGGGACTCACAATGAGCAGTTCTTC.

V is TRBV2 and J is TRBJ1-1; TRBD1 aligns across 10 bases. V was clipped by 4 bases and J by 10 bases; unmatched bases: 6. The germline CDR1 and CDR2 sequences are SNHLY and FYNNEI. CDR3 size: 13 residues. In DNA form, the CDR3 reads TGTGCCAGCAGTGCAGGGACAGGGGAAGGAGCTTTCTTT. The encoded protein is CASSAGTGEGAFF.

The genes are TRBV5-4 and TRBJ2-2, with D possibly being TRBD1 or TRBD2 (5 bases each). Germline CDR1 SGHNT, CDR2 YYREEE (reference sequence). The V end was cut by 2 bases, the J end by 0 bases, with 11 bases between. The CDR3 has 16 residues. The CDR3, as DNA: TGTGCCAGCAGCTTTCGAGGGGCGGCGAACACCGGGGAGCTGTTTTTT. Its protein is CASSFRGAANTGELFF.

The V gene is TRBV7-8, the J gene TRBJ1-2; weak D call: TRBD1 (6 bases). Germline loops: CDR1 SGHVS, CDR2 FQNEAQ. The CDR3 contains 13 residues. Trimming left V 2 bases short and J 5 bases short, with 9 bases between. The CDR3 here is CASSLQGWYGYTF. In DNA form, the CDR3 reads TGTGCCAGCAGCTTACAGGGGTGGTATGGCTACACCTTC.

The chain links TRBV4-1 to TRBJ2-7; 10 nucleotides line up with TRBD2. Per the germline V gene, CDR1 is MGHRA and CDR2 is YSYEKL. With 0 bases clipped from V and 4 bases from J, the junction kept 9 bases outside the gene matches. The CDR3 is made up of 17 amino acids. The CDR3 here is CASSQDEASGRTYEQYF. In nucleotides, the CDR3 is TGCGCCAGCAGCCAAGATGAGGCTAGCGGGAGAACATACGAGCAGTACTTC.

The gene calls are TRBV27 and TRBJ2-4; a possible D gene is TRBD1 (6 bases). V was trimmed by 5 bases and J by 1 base, leaving 12 bases between them. This CDR3 is built from 15 residues. From germline, CDR1 is MNHEY and CDR2 SMNVEV (reference sequence). The CDR3 protein is CASSTQGTAKNIQYF. The CDR3 region has the DNA TGTGCCAGCAGTACTCAGGGGACCGCCAAAAACATTCAGTACTTC.

This sequence joins TRBV20-1 and TRBJ1-1; D is uncertain. The V gene lost 1 base and the J gene lost 7 bases, with 7 bases spanning the gap. This CDR3 is 11 amino acids long. Looked up from germline, CDR1 is DFQATT and CDR2 is SNEGSKA (reference sequence). CDR3 sequence: CSARVNHEAFF. CDR3 in DNA: TGCAGTGCTAGAGTGAACCATGAAGCTTTCTTT.